This record looks at one TCR beta chain sequence and its context. Those enrolled, adults aged about 18 to 89 years, came from about two dozen US areas. In the 2 weeks before study entry, exposed participants met a COVID-19 case, which was PCR-confirmed or clinician-diagnosed. The data originate from a study of blood T cell repertoires in COVID-19. The protocol was immunoSEQ multiplex PCR, while the TCRdb copy is restricted to in-frame clones and leaves out a portion. The sample records 280,000 or so clones, approximately 89% being singletons. Germline CDR1 MNHEY, CDR2 SVGAGI. This CDR3 is 14 amino acids long. The V end was cut by 7 bases, the J end by 0 bases, with 10 bases between.

Sequenced sample: PBMCs or T cells enriched from blood (not recorded which). The V and J genes are TRBV6-5 and TRBJ1-3; D ambiguous. This receptor was identified in a woman in her forties or fifties who had been exposed to COVID-19. CDR3 amino acids: CASKEAPSGNTIYF. Here the CDR3 DNA reads TGTGCCAGCAAGGAGGCCCCCTCTGGAAACACCATATATTTT.